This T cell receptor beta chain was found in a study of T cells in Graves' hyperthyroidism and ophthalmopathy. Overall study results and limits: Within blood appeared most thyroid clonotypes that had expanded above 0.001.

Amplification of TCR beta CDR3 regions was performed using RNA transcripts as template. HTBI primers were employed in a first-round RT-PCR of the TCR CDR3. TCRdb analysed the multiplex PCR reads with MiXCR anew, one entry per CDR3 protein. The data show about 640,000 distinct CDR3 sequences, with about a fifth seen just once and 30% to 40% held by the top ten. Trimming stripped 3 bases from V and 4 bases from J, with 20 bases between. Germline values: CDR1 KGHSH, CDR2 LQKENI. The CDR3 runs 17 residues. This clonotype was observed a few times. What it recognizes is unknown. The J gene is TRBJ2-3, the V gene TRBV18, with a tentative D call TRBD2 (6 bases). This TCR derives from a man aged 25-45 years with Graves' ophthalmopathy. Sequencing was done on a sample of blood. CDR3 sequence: CASSPPIGTEGSDTQYF. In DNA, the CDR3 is TGTGCCAGCTCACCTCCCATCGGCACGGAGGGGTCAGATACGCAGTATTTT.